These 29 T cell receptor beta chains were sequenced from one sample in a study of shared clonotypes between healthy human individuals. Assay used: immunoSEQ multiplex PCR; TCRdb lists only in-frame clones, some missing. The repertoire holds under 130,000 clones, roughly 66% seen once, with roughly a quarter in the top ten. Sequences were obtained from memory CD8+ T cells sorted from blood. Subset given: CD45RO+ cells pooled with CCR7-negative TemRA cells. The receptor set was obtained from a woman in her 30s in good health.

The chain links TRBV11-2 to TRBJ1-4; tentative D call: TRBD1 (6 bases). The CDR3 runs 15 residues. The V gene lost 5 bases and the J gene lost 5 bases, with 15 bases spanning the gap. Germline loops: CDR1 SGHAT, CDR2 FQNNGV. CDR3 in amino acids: CASSRSLDRNEKLFF. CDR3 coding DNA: TGTGCCAGCAGCCGGAGTCTGGACAGAAATGAAAAACTGTTTTTT.

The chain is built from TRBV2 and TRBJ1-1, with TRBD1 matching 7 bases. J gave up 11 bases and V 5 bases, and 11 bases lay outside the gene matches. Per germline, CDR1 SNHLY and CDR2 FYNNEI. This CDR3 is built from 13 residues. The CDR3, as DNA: TGTGCCAGCAGTAGTCGACAGGGTTCGGCGGCTTTCTTT. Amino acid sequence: CASSSRQGSAAFF.

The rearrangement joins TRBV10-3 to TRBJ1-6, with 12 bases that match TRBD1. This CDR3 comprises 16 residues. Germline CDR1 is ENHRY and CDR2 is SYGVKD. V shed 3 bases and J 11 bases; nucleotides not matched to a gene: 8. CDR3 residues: CAISETGDRGRTPLHF. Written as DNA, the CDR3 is TGTGCCATCAGTGAAACTGGGGACAGGGGGCGTACACCCCTCCACTTT.

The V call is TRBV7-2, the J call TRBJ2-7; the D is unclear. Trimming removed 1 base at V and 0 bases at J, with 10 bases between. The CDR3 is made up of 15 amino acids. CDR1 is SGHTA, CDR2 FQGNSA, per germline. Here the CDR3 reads CASSLETFSSYEQYF. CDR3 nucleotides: TGTGCCAGCAGCTTAGAGACTTTTAGCTCCTACGAGCAGTACTTC. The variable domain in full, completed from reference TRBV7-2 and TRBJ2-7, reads GAGVSQSPSNKVTEKGKDVELRCDPISGHTALYWYRQSLGQGLEFLIYFQGNSAPDKSGLPSDRFSAERTGGSVSTLTIQRTQQEDSAVYLCASSLETFSSYEQYFGPGTRLTVT.

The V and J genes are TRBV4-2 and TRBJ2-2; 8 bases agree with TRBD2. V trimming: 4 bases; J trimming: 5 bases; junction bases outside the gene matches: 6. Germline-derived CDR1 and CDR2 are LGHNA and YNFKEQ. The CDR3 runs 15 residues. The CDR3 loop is CASSLSGTGTGELFF. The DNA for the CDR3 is TGTGCCAGCAGCCTTAGCGGGACCGGGACCGGGGAGCTGTTTTTT.

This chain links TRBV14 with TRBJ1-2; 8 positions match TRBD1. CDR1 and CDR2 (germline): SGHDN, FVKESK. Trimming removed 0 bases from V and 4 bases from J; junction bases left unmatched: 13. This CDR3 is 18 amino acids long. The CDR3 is CASSQDMSGGEHLYGYTF. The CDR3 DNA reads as TGTGCCAGCAGCCAAGATATGTCAGGGGGCGAACACCTCTATGGCTACACCTTC.

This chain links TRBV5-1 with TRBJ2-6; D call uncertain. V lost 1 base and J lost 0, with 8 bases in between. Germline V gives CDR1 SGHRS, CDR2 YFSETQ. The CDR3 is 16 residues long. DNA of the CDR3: TGCGCCAGCAGCTTGTGGCGGAGCTCTGGGGCCAACGTCCTGACTTTC. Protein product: CASSLWRSSGANVLTF.

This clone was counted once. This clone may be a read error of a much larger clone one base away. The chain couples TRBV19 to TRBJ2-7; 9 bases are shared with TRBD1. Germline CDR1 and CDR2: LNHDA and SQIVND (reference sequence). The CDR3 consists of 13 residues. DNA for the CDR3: TGTGCCAATAGTACCTGGACAGGGGACGAGCAGTACTTC. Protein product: CANSTWTGDEQYF.

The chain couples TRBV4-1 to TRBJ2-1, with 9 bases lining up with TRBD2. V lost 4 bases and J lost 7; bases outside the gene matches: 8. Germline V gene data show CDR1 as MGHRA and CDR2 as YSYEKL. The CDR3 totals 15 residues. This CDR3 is CASSRKTSGDNEQFF. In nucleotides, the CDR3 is TGCGCCAGCAGCCGAAAGACTAGCGGCGATAATGAGCAGTTCTTC.

The CDR3 DNA reads as TGTGCCAGCAGCTTGGTTGGCGGGCGGCCTCAGCAGTTCTTC. It yields the protein CASSLVGGRPQQFF. The rearrangement joins TRBV5-6 to TRBJ2-1, with D perhaps matching TRBD2 (5 bases). Trimming removed 0 bases from V and 11 bases from J, with 15 bases in between. Germline CDR1 SGHDT, CDR2 YYEEEE. The CDR3 is 14 amino acids.

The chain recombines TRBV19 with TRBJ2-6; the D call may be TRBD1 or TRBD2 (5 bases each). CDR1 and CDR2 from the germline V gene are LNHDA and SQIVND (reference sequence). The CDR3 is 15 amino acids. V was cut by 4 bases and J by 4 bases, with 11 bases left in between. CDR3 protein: CASSRGWGGANVLTF. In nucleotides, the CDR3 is TGTGCCAGTAGTAGGGGGTGGGGCGGGGCCAACGTCCTGACTTTC.

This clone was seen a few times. CDR3 in DNA: TGTGCCAGCAGCTTCGGGGACTATAGGGGCGAGCAGTACTTC. Protein: CASSFGDYRGEQYF. The chain links TRBV4-2 to TRBJ2-7; 7 positions agree with TRBD2. J was trimmed by 6 bases and V by 5 bases; bases with no gene match: 10. This CDR3 is 14 amino acids long. Germline V gene data show CDR1 as LGHNA and CDR2 as YNFKEQ.

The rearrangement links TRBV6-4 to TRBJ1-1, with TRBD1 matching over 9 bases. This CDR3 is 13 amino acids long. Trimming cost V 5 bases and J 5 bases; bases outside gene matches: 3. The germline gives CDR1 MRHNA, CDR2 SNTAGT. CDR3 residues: CASSPGTGTEAFF. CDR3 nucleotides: TGTGCCAGCAGTCCCGGGACAGGGACTGAAGCTTTCTTT.

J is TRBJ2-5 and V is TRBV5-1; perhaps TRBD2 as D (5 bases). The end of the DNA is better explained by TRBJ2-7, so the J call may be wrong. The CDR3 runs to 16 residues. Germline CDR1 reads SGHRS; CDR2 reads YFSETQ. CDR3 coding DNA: TGCGCCAGCAGCTGGACTGTGGCTGAAGGAGTTTACGAGCAGTACTTC. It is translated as CASSWTVAEGVYEQYF.

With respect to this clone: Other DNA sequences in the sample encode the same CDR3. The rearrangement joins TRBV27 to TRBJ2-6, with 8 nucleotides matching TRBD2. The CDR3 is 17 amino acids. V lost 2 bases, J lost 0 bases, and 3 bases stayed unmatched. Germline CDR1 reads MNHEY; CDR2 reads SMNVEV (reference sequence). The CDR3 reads CASSLKGTSSGANVLTF. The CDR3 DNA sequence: TGTGCCAGCAGTTTAAAGGGGACTAGCTCTGGGGCCAACGTCCTGACTTTC.

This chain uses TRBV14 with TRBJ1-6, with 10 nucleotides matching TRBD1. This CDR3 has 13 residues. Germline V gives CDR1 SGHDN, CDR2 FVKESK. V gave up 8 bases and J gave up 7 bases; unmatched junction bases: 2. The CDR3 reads CASQGQGNSPLHF. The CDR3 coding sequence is TGTGCCAGCCAGGGACAGGGGAATTCACCCCTCCACTTT. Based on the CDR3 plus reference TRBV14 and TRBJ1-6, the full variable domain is EAGVTQFPSHSVIEKGQTVTLRCDPISGHDNLYWYRRVMGKEIKFLLHFVKESKQDESGMPNNRFLAERTGGTYSTLKVQPAELEDSGVYFCASQGQGNSPLHFGNGTRLTVT.

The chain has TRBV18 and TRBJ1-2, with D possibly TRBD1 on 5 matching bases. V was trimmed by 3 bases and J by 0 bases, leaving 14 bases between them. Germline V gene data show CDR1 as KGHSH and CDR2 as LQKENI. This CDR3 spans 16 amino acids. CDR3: CASSPGGRRTNYGYTF. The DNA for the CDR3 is TGTGCCAGCTCACCTGGGGGAAGAAGGACTAACTATGGCTACACCTTC.

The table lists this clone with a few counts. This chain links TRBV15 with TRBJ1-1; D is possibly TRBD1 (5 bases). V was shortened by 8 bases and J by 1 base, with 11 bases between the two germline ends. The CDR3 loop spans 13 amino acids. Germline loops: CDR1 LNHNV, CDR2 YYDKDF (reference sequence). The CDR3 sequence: CATQGFTNTEAFF. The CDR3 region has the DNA TGTGCCACCCAGGGTTTCACGAACACTGAAGCTTTCTTT.

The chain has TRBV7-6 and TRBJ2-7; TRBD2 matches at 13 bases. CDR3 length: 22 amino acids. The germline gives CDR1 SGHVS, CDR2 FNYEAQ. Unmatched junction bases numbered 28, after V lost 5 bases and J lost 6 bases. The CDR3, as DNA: TGTGCCAGCAGCCCTCAGGGCGCCCCCCTTTCGGTACTAGCGGGAGGGCCGCTCGAGCAGTACTTC. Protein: CASSPQGAPLSVLAGGPLEQYF.

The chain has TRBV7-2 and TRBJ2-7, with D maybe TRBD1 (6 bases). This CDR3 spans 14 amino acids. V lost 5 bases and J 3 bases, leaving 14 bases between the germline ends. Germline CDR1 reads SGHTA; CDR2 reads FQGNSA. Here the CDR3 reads CASSPSGARYEQYF. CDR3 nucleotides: TGTGCCAGCAGCCCCTCAGGGGCGCGCTACGAGCAGTACTTC.

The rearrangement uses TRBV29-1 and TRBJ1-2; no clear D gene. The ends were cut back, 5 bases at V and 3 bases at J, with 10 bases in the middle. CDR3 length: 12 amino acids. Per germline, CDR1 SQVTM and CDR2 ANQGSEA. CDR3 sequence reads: CSVLSLYYGYTF. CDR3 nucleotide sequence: TGCAGCGTTTTGAGTTTGTACTATGGCTACACCTTC.

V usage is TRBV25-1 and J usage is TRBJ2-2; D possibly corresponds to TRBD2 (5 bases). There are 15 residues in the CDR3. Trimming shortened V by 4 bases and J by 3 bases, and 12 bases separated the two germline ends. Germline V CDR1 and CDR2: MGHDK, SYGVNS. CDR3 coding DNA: TGTGCCAGCAGTGTCATCGAGGGAGACACCGGGGAGCTGTTTTTT. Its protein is CASSVIEGDTGELFF.

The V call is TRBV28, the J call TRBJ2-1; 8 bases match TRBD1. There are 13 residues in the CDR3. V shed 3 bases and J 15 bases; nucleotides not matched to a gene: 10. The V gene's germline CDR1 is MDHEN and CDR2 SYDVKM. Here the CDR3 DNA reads TGTGCCAGCAGTTTTGTGACAGGGGTAAATCGGTTCTTC. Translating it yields CASSFVTGVNRFF.

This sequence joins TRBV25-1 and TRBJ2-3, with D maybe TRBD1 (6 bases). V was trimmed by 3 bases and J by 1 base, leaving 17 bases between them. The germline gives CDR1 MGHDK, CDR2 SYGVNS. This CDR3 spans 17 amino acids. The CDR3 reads CASSDPQGAYGTDTQYF. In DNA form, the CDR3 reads TGTGCCAGCAGTGATCCACAGGGCGCATACGGCACAGATACGCAGTATTTT.

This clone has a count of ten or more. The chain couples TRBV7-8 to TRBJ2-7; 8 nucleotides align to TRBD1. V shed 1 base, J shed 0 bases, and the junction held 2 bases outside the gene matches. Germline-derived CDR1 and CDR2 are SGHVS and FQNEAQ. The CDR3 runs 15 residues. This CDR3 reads CASSLGQGPSYEQYF. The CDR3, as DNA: TGTGCCAGCAGCTTAGGACAGGGGCCCTCCTACGAGCAGTACTTC.

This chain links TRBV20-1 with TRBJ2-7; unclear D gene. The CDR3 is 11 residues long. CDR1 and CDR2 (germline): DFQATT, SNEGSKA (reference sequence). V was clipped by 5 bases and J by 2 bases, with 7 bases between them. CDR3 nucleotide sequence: TGCAGTGCTCAAATCGCCTACGAGCAGTACTTC. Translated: CSAQIAYEQYF.

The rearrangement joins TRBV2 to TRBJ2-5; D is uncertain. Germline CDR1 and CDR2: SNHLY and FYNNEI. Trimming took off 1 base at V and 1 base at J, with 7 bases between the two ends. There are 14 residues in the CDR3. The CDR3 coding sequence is TGTGCCAGCAGTGAAGGGGCAGGCCAAGAGACCCAGTACTTC. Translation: CASSEGAGQETQYF.

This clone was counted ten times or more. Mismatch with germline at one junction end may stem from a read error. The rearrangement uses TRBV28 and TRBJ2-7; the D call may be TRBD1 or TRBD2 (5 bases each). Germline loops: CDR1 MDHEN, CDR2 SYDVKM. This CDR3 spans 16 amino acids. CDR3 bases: TGTGCCAGCAGTTTAACTAGAGGACTCACTAACCAACCACAGGACTTC. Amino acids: CASSLTRGLTNQPQDF.

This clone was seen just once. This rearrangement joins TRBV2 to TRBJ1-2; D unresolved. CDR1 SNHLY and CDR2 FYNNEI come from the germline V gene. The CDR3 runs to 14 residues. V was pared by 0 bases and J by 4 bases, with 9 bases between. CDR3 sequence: CASSEASIRYGYTF. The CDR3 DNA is TGTGCCAGCAGTGAAGCGTCCATACGCTATGGCTACACCTTC.